This entry describes one TCR beta chain. The sample is drawn from a study of identifying expanded T cells in peripheral blood. V lost 4 bases, J lost 4 bases, and 8 bases stayed unmatched. Germline CDR1 and CDR2: KGHSH and LQKENI. The CDR3 is made up of 15 amino acids. Measured with immunoSEQ multiplex PCR; TCRdb has only the in-frame clones, and not every one. The sample includes around 66,000 clones, about 90% of them seen just once. The rearrangement uses TRBV18 and TRBJ2-3; 7 positions match TRBD2. Sequenced input: blood. This clonotype originated in a person between 18 and 75 years old in good health. The CDR3 DNA reads as TGTGCCAGCTCACTTGAGGGAGGGCCGCCAGATACGCAGTATTTT. Its protein is CASSLEGGPPDTQYF.